This TCR beta chain was documented in a study of human T cells and chemical hapten exposure. About the study: Patients were given diphenylcyclopropenone on the scalp weekly across the roughly 25-week study. Mainly, slight library volume differences in the pool made TCR yields vary. The study, taken as a whole, reports: High-frequency TCRs, those above 1 in 1000, stayed the same after DPC sensitization. Alopecia affecting every donor means their immune response may not match healthy people's.

TCRdb called the RACE reads again in MiXCR, with one record for every CDR3 protein. The sample holds approximately 370,000 distinct CDR3 sequences, around 5.5% seen once. Time point described: pre-sensitization, week 0. Treatment here: therapeutic diphenylcyclopropenone sensitization with weekly scalp DPC. This clonotype was seen a few times. Its antigen is currently unknown. The material sequenced was whole blood, taken in connection with sensitization to the hapten diphenylcyclopropenone (DPC). The receptor comes from a woman younger than 30 with alopecia areata. Some clones in this sample may be carry-over from other donors' samples.

DNA for the CDR3: TGTGCCAGCAGCCTTACTACAGCGAACGAAGCTTTCTTT. It yields the protein CASSLTTANEAFF. This chain joins TRBV7-9 and TRBJ1-1; D uncertain. Germline CDR1 and CDR2: SEHNR and FQNEAQ (reference sequence). V dropped 5 bases and J dropped 8 bases, with 15 bases sitting between them. This CDR3 has 13 amino acids.